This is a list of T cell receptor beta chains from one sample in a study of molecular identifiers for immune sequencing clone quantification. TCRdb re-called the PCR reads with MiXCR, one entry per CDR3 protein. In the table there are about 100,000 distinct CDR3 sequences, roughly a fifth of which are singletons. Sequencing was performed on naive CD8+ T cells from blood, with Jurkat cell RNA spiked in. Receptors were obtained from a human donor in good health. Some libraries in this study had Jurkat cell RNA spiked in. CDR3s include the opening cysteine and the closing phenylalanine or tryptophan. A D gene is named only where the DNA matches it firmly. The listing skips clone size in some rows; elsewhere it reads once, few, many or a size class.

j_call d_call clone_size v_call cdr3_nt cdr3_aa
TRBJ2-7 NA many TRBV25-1 TGTGCCAGCAGTGAGCTCTCAGGGTTCTCGACCTACGAGCAGTACTTC CASSELSGFSTYEQYF
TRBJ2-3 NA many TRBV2 TGTGCCAGCAGTGAAGCCCTGTCTTCACCCCAACACACAGATACGCAGTATTTT CASSEALSSPQHTDTQYF
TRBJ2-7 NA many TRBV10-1 TGCGCCAGCAGTGAGGAGGGCAGGCCCTACGAGCAGTACTTC CASSEEGRPYEQYF
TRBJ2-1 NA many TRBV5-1 TGCGCCAGCAGCTCCCGGGGAGCGGGCACCTCACCCAATGAGCAGTTCTTC CASSSRGAGTSPNEQFF
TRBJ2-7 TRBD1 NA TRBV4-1 TGCGCCAACAGCCAGGGGGTGGCCAATACCGAGCAGTACTTC CANSQGVANTEQYF
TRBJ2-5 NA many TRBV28 TGTGCCAGCAGTTCAAACAGGGTCCAAGAGACCCAGTACTTC CASSSNRVQETQYF
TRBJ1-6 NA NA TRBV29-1 TGCAGCGTTGAAGGTCTTAGGCCGTGGGTGGTGAATTCACCCCTCCACTTT CSVEGLRPWVVNSPLHF
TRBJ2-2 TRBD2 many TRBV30 TGTGCCTGGAGTGGAGCGGGAGCAACCGGGGAGCTGTTTTTT CAWSGAGATGELFF
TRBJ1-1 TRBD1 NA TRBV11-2 TGTGCCAGCACAACAGGGGTTACGGAGAACACTGAAGCTTTCTTT CASTTGVTENTEAFF
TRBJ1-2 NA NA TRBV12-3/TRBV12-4 TGTGCCAGCAGTGGGCAGGTCAATGGCTACACCTTC CASSGQVNGYTF
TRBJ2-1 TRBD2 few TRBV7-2 TGTGCCAGCAGCGAAGGTTTTAGCGGGGGAAATGAGCAGTTCTTC CASSEGFSGGNEQFF
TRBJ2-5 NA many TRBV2 TGTGCCAGCAAAGACAGCAACCGAGAGACCCAGTACTTC CASKDSNRETQYF
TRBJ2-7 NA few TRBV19 TGTGCCAGTAGTATAGTGGAGCGAACCGAGCAGTACTTC CASSIVERTEQYF
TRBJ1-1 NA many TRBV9 TGTGCCAGCAGCGAGGGCCTCGTCCAGGGAGCTTTCTTT CASSEGLVQGAFF